The 8 T cell receptor beta chains reported below all come from one sample, sequenced in a study of regulatory T cells in long-lasting Graves disease. Arm-PCR with iRepertoire HTBI primers amplified the CDR3 regions for these TCR beta libraries. TCRdb re-derived calls from the multiplex PCR reads in MiXCR, one entry per CDR3 protein. The sample has 400,000 to 450,000 distinct CDR3 sequences; over 15% are singletons. Documented time point: newly diagnosed GD, antithyroid drugs for less than 3 months. Construction of the TCR library relied on RNA isolated from PBMCs. The sample also formed part of further work on T cells in Graves' hyperthyroidism and ophthalmopathy.

The sample in question was peripheral blood mononuclear cells (PBMCs), obtained at new diagnosis, from a patient treated with antithyroid drugs. These receptors originate from a woman aged 25 to 45 with Graves disease.

This clonotype was detected only a few times. The chain joins TRBV9 to TRBJ2-3, with D uncertain. CDR1 and CDR2 (germline): SGDLS, YYNGEE. CDR3 length: 14 residues. The V and J ends lost 4 bases and 4 bases respectively, with 13 bases between them. The CDR3 reads CASSPLGRADTQYF. The DNA of the CDR3 is TGTGCCAGCAGCCCGCTAGGTCGGGCAGATACGCAGTATTTT.

This clonotype appeared many times. The rearrangement joins TRBV28 to TRBJ2-1; D remains unclear. Between the trimmed V and J ends, which lost 3 bases and 1 base, there was a span of 13 bases. CDR3 length: 16 amino acids. In germline, CDR1 is MDHEN, CDR2 SYDVKM. CDR3 DNA sequence: TGTGCCAGCAGTTTGGGCCAGCAGAGGTCCTACAATGAGCAGTTCTTC. Translating gives CASSLGQQRSYNEQFF.

This clonotype was recorded a few times. The chain couples TRBV27 to TRBJ2-1; D is uncertain. With 5 bases removed from V and 5 bases from J, the gap between germline ends came to 7 bases. This CDR3 comprises 12 residues. In germline, CDR1 is MNHEY, CDR2 SMNVEV (reference sequence). The CDR3 is CASSPHHNEQFF. Written as DNA, the CDR3 is TGTGCCAGCAGTCCGCACCACAATGAGCAGTTCTTC.

About this clonotype: This clone may be a read error of a much larger clone one base away. The V call is TRBV28, the J call TRBJ1-1, with a possible D match to TRBD1 (6 bases). Germline CDR1 is MDHEN and CDR2 is SYDVKM. Trimming pared 9 bases from V and 4 bases from J, leaving 21 bases between. The CDR3 is 15 residues long. The CDR3 nucleotides are TGTGCCAGTACTAGGGGGGGGAGGAGGAGCACTGAAGCTTTCTTT. Amino acid sequence: CASTRGGRRSTEAFF.

This clonotype was seen a handful of times. The J gene is TRBJ1-2, the V gene TRBV5-5; tentative D call: TRBD1 (6 bases). With 4 bases removed from V and 4 bases from J, the gap between germline ends came to 17 bases. The germline V gene has CDR1 SGHKS and CDR2 YYEKEE (reference sequence). The CDR3 has 15 residues. For the CDR3, the DNA is TGTGCCAGCAGCCCCCCCCGTGGGGACATCTATGGCTACACCTTC. It codes for CASSPPRGDIYGYTF.

This clonotype has just a few counts. The chain uses TRBV6-2 or TRBV6-3 and TRBJ2-7; the D gene is possibly TRBD2 (5 bases). The germline gives CDR1 MNHEY, CDR2 SVGEGT. V lost 4 bases and J 5 bases, leaving 18 bases between the germline ends. CDR3 length equals 15 residues. The CDR3 sequence: CASSSQIEGVDEQYF. The CDR3 DNA sequence: TGTGCCAGCAGTTCCCAGATTGAGGGAGTGGACGAGCAGTACTTC.

The V and J genes are TRBV29-1 and TRBJ2-1; 7 nucleotides line up with TRBD1. Germline lookup yields CDR1 SQVTM and CDR2 ANQGSEA. The CDR3 extends over 15 amino acids. V lost 7 bases and J lost 2; bases outside the gene matches: 11. For the CDR3, the DNA is TGCAGCGCTCTACCCAGGGGGAATACCTACAATGAGCAGTTCTTC. Translated: CSALPRGNTYNEQFF.

This clonotype appeared once. This could be a read error, since a much larger clone is one nucleotide away. The CDR3 protein is CASSLTENEAFF. The DNA for the CDR3 is TGTGCCAGCAGCTTGACAGAGAATGAAGCTTTCTTT. The V call is TRBV7-2, the J call TRBJ1-1; perhaps TRBD1 as D (5 bases). Germline CDR1 reads SGHTA; CDR2 reads FQGNSA. V was trimmed by 3 bases and J by 7 bases, leaving 9 bases between them. There are 12 residues in the CDR3. Looking up the rest from reference TRBV7-2 and TRBJ1-1 gives the full variable domain: GAGVSQSPSNKVTEKGKDVELRCDPISGHTALYWYRQSLGQGLEFLIYFQGNSAPDKSGLPSDRFSAERTGGSVSTLTIQRTQQEDSAVYLCASSLTENEAFFGQGTRLTVV.